These 12 T cell receptor beta chains share one sample of origin, sequenced in a study of long-term antiretroviral therapy in people with HIV. The assay used was immunoSEQ (version v3.0), run at survey level. Repertoires were generated with immunoSEQ multiplex PCR, while TCRdb's copy carries only in-frame clones and drops some. This table holds tens of thousands of clones, more than 80% found once. The input for sequencing was unsorted PBMCs, taken 3.1 years after starting antiretroviral therapy. All receptors derive from a woman in her fifties or sixties with HIV.

This chain uses TRBV7-3 with TRBJ2-3; 9 bases map to TRBD1. The CDR3 sequence is 14 residues long. Trimming took 5 bases from V and 6 from J; bases not matched to a gene: 6. Germline-derived CDR1 and CDR2 are SGHTA and FQGTGA. CDR3 in amino acids: CASSLGTGTDTQYF. The CDR3 bases are TGTGCCAGCAGCCTCGGGACAGGGACGGATACGCAGTATTTT.

V and J are TRBV19 and TRBJ2-7, with D tentatively TRBD2 (6 bases). The germline V gene encodes CDR1 LNHDA and CDR2 SQIVND (reference sequence). Trimming removed 3 bases from V and 6 bases from J, with 21 bases in between. This CDR3 region has 16 residues. The CDR3 loop reads CASSIGGSNLLSEQYF. The CDR3 nucleotides are TGTGCCAGTAGTATTGGGGGGTCAAACCTCCTATCCGAGCAGTACTTC.

This chain joins TRBV10-3 and TRBJ1-2; 7 bases fit TRBD1. Germline loops: CDR1 ENHRY, CDR2 SYGVKD. The CDR3 length is 14 residues. The junction had 7 bases not matched to a gene; V was cut back by 3 bases and J by 6 bases. The CDR3 DNA follows: TGTGCCATCAGTGACTTAGACAGGGCGAATGGCTACACCTTC. Translating gives CAISDLDRANGYTF.

The genes are TRBV6-5 and TRBJ2-7, with D perhaps TRBD2 (6 bases). This CDR3 spans 14 amino acids. V shed 6 bases and J shed 3 bases, with 15 bases lying between them. The V gene's germline CDR1 is MNHEY and CDR2 SVGAGI. CDR3 sequence (DNA): TGTGCCAGCAGGGAGGGGACGGGGAACTACGAGCAGTACTTC. This codes for CASREGTGNYEQYF.

The rearrangement uses TRBV19 and TRBJ2-5; TRBD1 might be the D (6 bases). The CDR3 is 14 residues long. Trimming removed 7 bases from V and 4 bases from J, with 16 bases in between. Germline V CDR1 and CDR2: LNHDA, SQIVND (reference sequence). The CDR3 region is CASKRTTGLETQYF. The DNA for the CDR3 is TGTGCCAGTAAGCGGACAACAGGGCTAGAGACCCAGTACTTC. Combining the CDR3 with reference TRBV19 and TRBJ2-5 gives the whole variable domain DGGITQSPKYLFRKEGQNVTLSCEQNLNHDAMYWYRQDPGQGLRLIYYSQIVNDFQKGDIAEGYSVSREKKESFPLTVTSAQKNPTAFYLCASKRTTGLETQYFGPGTRLLVL.

The V gene is TRBV7-9, the J gene TRBJ1-1; D unresolved. This CDR3 is 15 amino acids long. V was shortened by 0 bases and J by 2 bases, with 10 bases between the two germline ends. Germline CDR1 SEHNR, CDR2 FQNEAQ (reference sequence). CDR3 nucleotides: TGTGCCAGCAGCTTAGCGGACTACTTAAACACTGAAGCTTTCTTT. Translating gives CASSLADYLNTEAFF.

This rearrangement joins TRBV11-2 to TRBJ2-4, with a tentative D call TRBD2 (5 bases). V lost 1 base and J 7 bases, leaving 14 bases between the germline ends. Looked up from germline, CDR1 is SGHAT and CDR2 is FQNNGV. The CDR3 loop spans 15 amino acids. The CDR3 DNA reads as TGTGCCAGCAGCTTAGGGGCCTCTGTAGCGAACATTCAGTACTTC. Translating it yields CASSLGASVANIQYF.

This rearrangement joins TRBV7-3 to TRBJ1-1; D ambiguous. This CDR3 has 13 amino acids. CDR1 SGHTA and CDR2 FQGTGA come from the germline V gene. V lost 2 bases and J 1 base, leaving 5 bases between the germline ends. CDR3 coding DNA: TGTGCCAGCAGCTTAGAGTCGAACACTGAAGCTTTCTTT. This sequence encodes CASSLESNTEAFF.

The rearrangement links TRBV19 to TRBJ1-5; the match to TRBD1 covers 7 bases. The germline V gene encodes CDR1 LNHDA and CDR2 SQIVND (reference sequence). The V and J ends lost 5 bases and 5 bases, in that order; junction bases with no gene match: 18. The CDR3 consists of 18 residues. CDR3 DNA: TGTGCCAGTAGTCCTAGACAGGGATTTCTCCCTCCACATCAGCCCCAGCATTTT. As protein: CASSPRQGFLPPHQPQHF.

The chain recombines TRBV7-9 with TRBJ2-6, with D possibly being TRBD1 (6 bases). The CDR3 sequence is 18 residues long. The V end lost 1 base, the J end lost 2 bases, and 15 bases lay between the germline ends. In germline, CDR1 is SEHNR, CDR2 FQNEAQ (reference sequence). Here the CDR3 DNA reads TGTGCCAGCAGCTTAGAGCCCCGGGACAACGCTGGGGCCAACGTCCTGACTTTC. Translating it yields CASSLEPRDNAGANVLTF.

The V gene is TRBV9, the J gene TRBJ2-5, with D perhaps assigned TRBD1 or TRBD2 (5 bases each). CDR1 SGDLS and CDR2 YYNGEE come from the germline V gene. The CDR3 sequence is 15 residues long. Trimming removed 0 bases at V and 5 bases at J, with 14 bases between. CDR3 in amino acids: CASSVGDRRRETQYF. The CDR3 DNA follows: TGTGCCAGCAGCGTAGGGGACCGACGTAGGGAGACCCAGTACTTC. The entire variable domain, with the rest obtained from reference TRBV9 and TRBJ2-5, is as follows: DSGVTQTPKHLITATGQRVTLRCSPRSGDLSVYWYQQSLDQGLQFLIQYYNGEERAKGNILERFSAQQFPDLHSELNLSSLELGDSALYFCASSVGDRRRETQYFGPGTRLLVL.

The rearrangement joins TRBV6-1 to TRBJ1-3; D not certain. The CDR3 has 15 residues. V shed 1 base and J shed 0 bases, with 7 bases lying between them. Germline V gene sequence: CDR1 MNHNS, CDR2 SASEGT. The CDR3: CASSEGRASGNTIYF. DNA of the CDR3: TGTGCCAGCAGTGAAGGGAGGGCCTCTGGAAACACCATATATTTT.